This T cell receptor beta chain was sequenced in a study of post-analysis software for immune sequencing data. Turning to the study itself: Several disease courses (relapsing-remitting, secondary progressive and progressive-relapsing) of multiple sclerosis were included. Study-level findings and limits: Normalized Chao1 diversity was significantly lower in multiple sclerosis patients than in controls. F measure clustering grouped samples strongly by preparation batch.

Concerning this clonotype: No antigen is known for it.

The TCR beta cDNA libraries contained unique molecular identifiers. TCRdb re-analysed the PCR reads in MiXCR, keeping a single row per CDR3 protein. The sample lists fewer than 850,000 distinct CDR3 sequences, 25% to 30% occurring once. Sequences were obtained from blood. This TCR came from a girl aged 5-17 years with multiple sclerosis.

Here the CDR3 reads CASRGWTDDYGYTF. CDR3 coding DNA: TGTGCCAGCAGGGGATGGACGGACGACTATGGCTACACCTTC. This sequence joins TRBV6-1 and TRBJ1-2; D remains ambiguous. The length of the CDR3 is 14 residues. V lost 6 bases and J lost 3, with 14 bases in between. The germline V gene encodes CDR1 MNHNS and CDR2 SASEGT.